The clone carrying this TCR beta chain was detected only once. This record belongs to a study of blood T cell repertoires in COVID-19. Study processing details: Reference gene primer amplification in the assay estimated nucleated cell counts. Profiled with immunoSEQ multiplex PCR; TCRdb holds only in-frame clones, not every one. From that table come the V and J calls and clone size; the DNA was used to work out D and trimming. Seen here are about 200,000 clones, 85% observed once, and the top ten hold 15% to 20%. Recovered participants had two consecutive negative NP/OP PCR tests, healthcare professional clearance, or symptom resolution. Looked up from germline, CDR1 is LNHNV and CDR2 is YYDKDF (reference sequence). CDR3 length equals 18 residues. Losses at the gene ends were 1 base for V and 3 bases for J; bases not matched to a gene: 9.

Sequences were obtained from PBMCs or T cells enriched from blood (not recorded which). This receptor was taken from a middle-aged man who had recovered from COVID-19. The J gene is TRBJ2-7, the V gene TRBV15; 13 bases are a match to TRBD2. CDR3 DNA: TGTGCCACCAGCAGAGTCGGGACTAGCGGGATACGAGGCTACGAGCAGTACTTC. As protein: CATSRVGTSGIRGYEQYF.